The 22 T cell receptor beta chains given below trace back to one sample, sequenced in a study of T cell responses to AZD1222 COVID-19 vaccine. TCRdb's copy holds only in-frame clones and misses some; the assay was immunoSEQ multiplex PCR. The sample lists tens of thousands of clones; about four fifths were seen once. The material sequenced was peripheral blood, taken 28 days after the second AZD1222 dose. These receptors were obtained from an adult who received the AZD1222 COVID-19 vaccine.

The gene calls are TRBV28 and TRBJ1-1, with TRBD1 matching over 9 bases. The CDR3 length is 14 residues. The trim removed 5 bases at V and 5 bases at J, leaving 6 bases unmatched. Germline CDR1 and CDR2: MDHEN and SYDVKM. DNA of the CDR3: TGTGCCAGCAGTACAGACAGGGGGAGGACTGAAGCTTTCTTT. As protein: CASSTDRGRTEAFF.

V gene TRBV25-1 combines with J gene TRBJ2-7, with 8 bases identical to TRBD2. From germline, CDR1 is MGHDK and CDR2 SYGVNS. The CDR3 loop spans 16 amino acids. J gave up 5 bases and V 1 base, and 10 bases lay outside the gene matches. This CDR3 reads CASSEWAGGSGHEQYF. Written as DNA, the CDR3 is TGTGCCAGCAGTGAATGGGCGGGGGGATCGGGCCACGAGCAGTACTTC.

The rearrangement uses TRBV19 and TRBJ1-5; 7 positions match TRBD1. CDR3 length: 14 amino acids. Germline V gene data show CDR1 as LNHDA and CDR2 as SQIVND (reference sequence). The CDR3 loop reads CACRQGYSNQPQHF. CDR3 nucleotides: TGTGCGTGTAGACAGGGCTATAGCAATCAGCCCCAGCATTTT.

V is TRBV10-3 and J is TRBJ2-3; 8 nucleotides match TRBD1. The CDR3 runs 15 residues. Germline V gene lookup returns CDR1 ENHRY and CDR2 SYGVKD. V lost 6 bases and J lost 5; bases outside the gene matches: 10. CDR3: CAISELTGAGDTQYF. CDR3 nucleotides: TGTGCCATCAGCGAATTGACAGGGGCAGGAGATACGCAGTATTTT.

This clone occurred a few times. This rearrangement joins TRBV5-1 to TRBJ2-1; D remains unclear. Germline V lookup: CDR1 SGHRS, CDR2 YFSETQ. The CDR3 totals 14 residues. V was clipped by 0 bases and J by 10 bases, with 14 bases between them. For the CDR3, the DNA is TGCGCCAGCAGCTTGGCCGAAGTAGATCGAGAGCAGTTCTTC. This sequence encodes CASSLAEVDREQFF.

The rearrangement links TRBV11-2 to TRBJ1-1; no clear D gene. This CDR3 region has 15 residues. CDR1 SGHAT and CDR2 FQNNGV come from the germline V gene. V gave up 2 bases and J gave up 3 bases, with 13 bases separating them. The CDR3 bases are TGTGCCAGCAGCTTAACGTCGGCAGTTTACACTGAAGCTTTCTTT. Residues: CASSLTSAVYTEAFF.

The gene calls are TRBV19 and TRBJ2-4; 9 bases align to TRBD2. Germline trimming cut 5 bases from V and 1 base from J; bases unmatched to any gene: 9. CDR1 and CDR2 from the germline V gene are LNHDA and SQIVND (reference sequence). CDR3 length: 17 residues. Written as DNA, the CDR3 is TGTGCCAGTAGTTCCGGGACTAGCTTTCGGGCCAAAAACATTCAGTACTTC. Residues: CASSSGTSFRAKNIQYF.

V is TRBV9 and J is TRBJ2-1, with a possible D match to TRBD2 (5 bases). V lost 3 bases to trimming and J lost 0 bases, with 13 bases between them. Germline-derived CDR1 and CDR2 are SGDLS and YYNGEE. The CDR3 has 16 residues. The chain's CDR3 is CASSAIPGSSYNEQFF. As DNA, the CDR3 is TGTGCCAGCAGCGCCATACCGGGAAGCTCCTACAATGAGCAGTTCTTC.

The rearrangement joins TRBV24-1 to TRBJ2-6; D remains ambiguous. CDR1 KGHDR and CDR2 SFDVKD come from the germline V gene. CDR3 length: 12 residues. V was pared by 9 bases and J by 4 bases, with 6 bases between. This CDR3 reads CATGQGANVLTF. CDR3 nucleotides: TGTGCCACCGGGCAAGGGGCCAACGTCCTGACTTTC.

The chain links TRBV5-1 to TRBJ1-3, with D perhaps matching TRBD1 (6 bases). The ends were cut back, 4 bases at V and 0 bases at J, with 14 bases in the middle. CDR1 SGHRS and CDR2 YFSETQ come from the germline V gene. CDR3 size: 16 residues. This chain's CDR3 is CASSPGQSFSGNTIYF. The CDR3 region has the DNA TGCGCCAGCAGCCCAGGACAGTCCTTCTCTGGAAACACCATATATTTT.

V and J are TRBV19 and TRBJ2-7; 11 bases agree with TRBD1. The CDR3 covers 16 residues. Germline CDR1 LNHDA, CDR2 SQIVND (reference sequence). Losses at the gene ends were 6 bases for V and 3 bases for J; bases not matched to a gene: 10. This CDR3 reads CASSRGGTGGLYEQYF. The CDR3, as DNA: TGTGCCAGTAGCCGAGGCGGGACAGGGGGGCTCTACGAGCAGTACTTC.

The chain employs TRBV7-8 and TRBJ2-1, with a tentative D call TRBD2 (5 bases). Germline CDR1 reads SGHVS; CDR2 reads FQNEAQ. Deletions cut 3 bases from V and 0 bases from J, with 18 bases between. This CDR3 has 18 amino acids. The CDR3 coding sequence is TGTGCCAGCAGCTTTGAGGGAGTAAGGACGAGCTCCTACAATGAGCAGTTCTTC. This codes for CASSFEGVRTSSYNEQFF.

In DNA, the CDR3 is TGTGCCAGCAGCTTCTGGCAGGGGCCTGATTCACCCCTCCACTTT. It encodes CASSFWQGPDSPLHF. The J gene is TRBJ1-6, the V gene TRBV7-2; possible D gene TRBD1, 6 bases. The V and J ends lost 3 bases and 8 bases respectively, with 14 bases between them. From germline, CDR1 is SGHTA and CDR2 FQGNSA. This CDR3 region has 15 residues.

The CDR3 DNA follows: TGTGCCAGCAGTTCCCTTACTAGCGGGAGGCCACTAGGGTTCTTC. Protein sequence: CASSSLTSGRPLGFF. The chain employs TRBV6-6 and TRBJ2-1; the match to TRBD2 covers 12 bases. From germline, CDR1 is MNHNY and CDR2 SVGAGI (reference sequence). The CDR3 extends over 15 amino acids. V shed 4 bases, J shed 15 bases, and the junction held 13 bases outside the gene matches.

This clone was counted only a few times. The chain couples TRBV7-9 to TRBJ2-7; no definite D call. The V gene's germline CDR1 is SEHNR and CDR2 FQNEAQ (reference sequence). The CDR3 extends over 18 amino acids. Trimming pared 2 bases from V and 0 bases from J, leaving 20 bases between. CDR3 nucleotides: TGTGCCAGCAGCTTATCACCCTTTGGACGGGCCAGCTCCTACGAGCAGTACTTC. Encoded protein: CASSLSPFGRASSYEQYF.

The CDR3 is CASSVGTPNEQYF. In DNA, the CDR3 is TGCGCCAGCAGCGTCGGGACTCCCAACGAGCAGTACTTC. The V and J genes are TRBV5-1 and TRBJ2-7; weak D call: TRBD2 (6 bases). The CDR3 runs 13 residues. The V end lost 4 bases, the J end lost 5 bases, and 13 bases lay between the germline ends. Germline V gene data show CDR1 as SGHRS and CDR2 as YFSETQ.

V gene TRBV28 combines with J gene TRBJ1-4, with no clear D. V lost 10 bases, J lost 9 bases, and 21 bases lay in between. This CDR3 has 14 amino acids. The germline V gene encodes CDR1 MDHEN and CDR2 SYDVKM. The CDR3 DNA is TGTGCCATTACTAGCCCCTTAGGGCCCAAAAAACTGTTTTTT. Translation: CAITSPLGPKKLFF.

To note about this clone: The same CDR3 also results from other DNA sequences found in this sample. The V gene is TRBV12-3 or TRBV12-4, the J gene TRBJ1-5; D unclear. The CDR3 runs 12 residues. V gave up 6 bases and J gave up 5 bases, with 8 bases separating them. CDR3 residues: CASSPSDQPQHF. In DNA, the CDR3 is TGTGCCAGCAGCCCCTCGGATCAGCCCCAGCATTTT.

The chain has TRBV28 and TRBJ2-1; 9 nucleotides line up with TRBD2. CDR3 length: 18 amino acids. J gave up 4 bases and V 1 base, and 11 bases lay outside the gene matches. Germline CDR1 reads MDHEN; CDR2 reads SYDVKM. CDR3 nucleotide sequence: TGTGCCAGCAGTTTATTTGTCGGCGGGAGGGCCCTTTACAATGAGCAGTTCTTC. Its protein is CASSLFVGGRALYNEQFF.

In DNA, the CDR3 is TGTGCCAGCTCACCCGGACAGGGAAGGGAAAAACTGTTTTTT. Its translation: CASSPGQGREKLFF. The gene calls are TRBV18 and TRBJ1-4, with 8 bases identical to TRBD1. The length of the CDR3 is 14 residues. In germline, CDR1 is KGHSH, CDR2 LQKENI. J gave up 8 bases and V 3 bases, and 5 bases lay outside the gene matches.

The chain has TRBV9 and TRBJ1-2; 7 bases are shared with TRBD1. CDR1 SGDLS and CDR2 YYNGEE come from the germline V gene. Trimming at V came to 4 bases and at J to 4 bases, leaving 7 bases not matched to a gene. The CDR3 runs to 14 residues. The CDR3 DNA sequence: TGTGCCAGCAGCCCCATGGGACAGCCCTATGGCTACACCTTC. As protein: CASSPMGQPYGYTF.

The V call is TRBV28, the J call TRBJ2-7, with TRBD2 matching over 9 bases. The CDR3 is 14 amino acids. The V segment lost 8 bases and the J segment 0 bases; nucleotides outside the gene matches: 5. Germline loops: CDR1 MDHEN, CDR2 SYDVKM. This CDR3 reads CASLTSGSSYEQYF. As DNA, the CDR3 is TGTGCCAGCCTGACTAGCGGCAGCTCCTACGAGCAGTACTTC.